Given below is one T cell receptor beta chain in context. Its antigen is still unknown. These data are taken from a study of T-cell memory formation after mild COVID-19. Study-wide points: The study detected some responding clones in pre-infection memory, suggesting cross-reactive memory joined. Clones contracting across day 15 to 85 had a balanced CD4/CD8 profile; later expanding clones leaned CD4+.

The authors produced TCR alpha and TCR beta cDNA libraries with sample barcodes and UMIs by 5'RACE using constant-segment primers. TCRdb re-derived calls from the 5' RACE reads in MiXCR, one entry per CDR3 protein. The sample comprises 400,000 or so distinct CDR3 sequences, 20% of which are singletons, and 8.4% rests with the top ten. The sequenced sample consisted of PBMCs or a T cell subset sorted from them (not recorded which). This receptor was identified in an adult woman who had mild COVID-19 (a few samples of this study predate the infection). Cell type and time point are not known.

The CDR3: CASSLVAGAVDGYTF. The CDR3 DNA sequence: TGTGCCAGCAGCTTAGTGGCGGGGGCGGTGGATGGCTACACCTTC. The rearrangement joins TRBV7-9 to TRBJ1-2, with D possibly matching TRBD1 (6 bases). The CDR3 sequence is 15 residues long. The V gene lost 1 base and the J gene lost 6 bases, with 15 bases spanning the gap. In germline, CDR1 is SEHNR, CDR2 FQNEAQ (reference sequence). Based on the CDR3 plus reference TRBV7-9 and TRBJ1-2, the full variable domain is DTGVSQNPRHKITKRGQNVTFRCDPISEHNRLYWYRQTLGQGPEFLTYFQNEAQLEKSRLLSDRFSAERPKGSFSTLEIQRTEQGDSAMYLCASSLVAGAVDGYTFGSGTRLTVV.